This TCR beta chain was documented in a study of graft-versus-host responses after intestinal transplantation. About this clone: Its specificity is unknown. One end of the junction does not line up with germline, which may come from a read error.

Libraries were prepared by immunoSEQ multiplex PCR; TCRdb keeps only in-frame clonotypes and omits some of them. The table lists about 86,000 clones, around 89% of them singletons. The CDR3 covers 11 residues. Germline lookup yields CDR1 SGHNT and CDR2 YYREEE (reference sequence). The material sequenced was unstimulated CD4+ T cells sorted from spleen or lymph node cells, taken before transplant. The chain combines TRBV5-4 with TRBJ2-7; D remains ambiguous. This clonotype was sampled from a human donor who was the organ donor for an intestinal transplant. The CDR3 protein is CASSFSHEQYF. The CDR3 DNA sequence: TGTGCCAGCAGCTTCTCCCACGAGCAGTACTTC.